This T cell receptor (beta chain) is drawn from a study of blood T cell repertoires in COVID-19. In the study overall: Sites across the United States, Italy and Spain contributed samples from acute and convalescent COVID-19. T cells, B-cell-depleted T cells, or PBMCs provided the cDNA or gDNA that served as material.

Assignments of participants to cohorts depended upon their own reported clinical history. Measured with immunoSEQ multiplex PCR; TCRdb has only the in-frame clones, and not every one. This sample carries fewer than 300,000 clones, roughly 80% of them seen once, and the ten largest clones take 4.5% to 6%. The CDR3 extends over 14 amino acids. CDR1 MNHEY and CDR2 SVGAGI come from the germline V gene. J gave up 6 bases and V 7 bases, and 10 bases lay outside the gene matches. This clonotype was sampled from a man aged 35-49 years who had been exposed to COVID-19. Sequencing was carried out using PBMCs or T cells enriched from blood (not recorded which). The V gene is TRBV6-5, the J gene TRBJ1-2; 8 positions match TRBD1. CDR3: CASILGQGADGYTF. In DNA, the CDR3 is TGTGCCAGCATATTGGGGCAGGGGGCAGATGGCTACACCTTC.